This T cell receptor beta chain was retrieved from a study of T cell changes during pregnancy in multiple sclerosis. Trimming took 2 bases from V and 7 from J; bases not matched to a gene: 12. Germline V gives CDR1 MGHRA, CDR2 YSYEKL. This CDR3 spans 17 amino acids. Libraries were prepared by immunoSEQ multiplex PCR; TCRdb keeps only in-frame clonotypes and omits some of them. The sample lists about 15,000 clones; about 86% were seen once. This specimen was CD8+ T cells from peripheral blood mononuclear cells, taken in the first trimester of pregnancy. The chain joins TRBV4-1 to TRBJ1-4, with TRBD1 matching over 8 bases. The source of this sequence is a female donor with multiple sclerosis, enrolled in a pregnancy study. The CDR3, as DNA: TGCGCCAGCAGCCAACCAGGACAGGGAGTAACTTCTGAAAAACTGTTTTTT. Translated, it gives CASSQPGQGVTSEKLFF.